This T cell receptor beta chain was observed in a study of shared clonotypes between healthy human individuals. Study findings and constraints: Rarefaction revealed incomplete sorted-subset sequencing despite large depth. Larger estimated richness was generally seen in naive subsets than in memory subsets.

Regarding this clone: The antigen remains undetermined.

Germline values: CDR1 KGHSH, CDR2 LQKENI. The CDR3 consists of 12 residues. The V gene lost 2 bases and the J gene lost 6 bases, with 8 bases spanning the gap. Genomic DNA from each subset was divided evenly over several immunoSEQ plates. The table came from immunoSEQ multiplex PCR; TCRdb's copy has only in-frame clones and leaves some out. This sample has about 1,900,000 clones, with about 95% found just once. Naive CD8 cells comprised CD45RO-negative, CCR7-positively selected cells, excluding terminally differentiated effector memory CD45RA+ cells. All the donors were Caucasian adults who lived in Nashville, Tennessee.

The sequence came from a man aged 18 to 35 in good health. The chain links TRBV18 to TRBJ2-7; no reliable D call. The sample was naive CD8+ T cells sorted from blood. CDR3 in amino acids: CASSPAGFEQYF. CDR3 DNA sequence: TGTGCCAGCTCACCAGCAGGATTCGAGCAGTACTTC.